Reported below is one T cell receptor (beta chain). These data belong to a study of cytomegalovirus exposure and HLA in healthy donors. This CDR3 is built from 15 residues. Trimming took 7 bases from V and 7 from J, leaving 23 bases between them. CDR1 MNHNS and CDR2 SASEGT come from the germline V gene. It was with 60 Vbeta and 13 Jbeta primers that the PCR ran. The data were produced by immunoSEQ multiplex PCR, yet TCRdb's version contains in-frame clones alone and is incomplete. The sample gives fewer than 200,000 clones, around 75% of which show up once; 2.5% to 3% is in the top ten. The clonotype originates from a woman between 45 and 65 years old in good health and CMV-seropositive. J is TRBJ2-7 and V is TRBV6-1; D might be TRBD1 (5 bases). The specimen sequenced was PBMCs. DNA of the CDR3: TGTGCCAGCAAGATTTTCGTTCAGGGCCCTCGGGAGCAGTACTTC. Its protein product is CASKIFVQGPREQYF.